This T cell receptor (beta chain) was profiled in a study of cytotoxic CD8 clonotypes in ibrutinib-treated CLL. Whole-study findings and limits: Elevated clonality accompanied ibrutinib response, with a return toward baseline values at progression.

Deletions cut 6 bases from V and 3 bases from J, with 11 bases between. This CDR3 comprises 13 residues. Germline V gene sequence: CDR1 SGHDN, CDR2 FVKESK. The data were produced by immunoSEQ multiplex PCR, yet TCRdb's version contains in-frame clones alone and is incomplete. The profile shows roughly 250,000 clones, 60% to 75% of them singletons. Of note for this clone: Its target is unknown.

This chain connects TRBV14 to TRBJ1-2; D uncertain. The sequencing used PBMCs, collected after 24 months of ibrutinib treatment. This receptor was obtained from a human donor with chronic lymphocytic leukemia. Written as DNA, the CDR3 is TGTGCCAGCAGTCCCGGGGTTCACTATGGCTACACCTTC. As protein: CASSPGVHYGYTF.